These T cell receptor beta chains were read from a single sample in a study of identifying expanded T cells in peripheral blood. Clones were read by immunoSEQ multiplex PCR, and TCRdb kept only the in-frame ones, dropping some. The data hold roughly 130,000 clones, with about 88% observed a single time. The specimen sequenced was blood. The receptors originated from a person aged 18 to 70 in good health. Both conserved end residues are part of each CDR3. Fields, in order: V gene, clone size, J gene, D gene, CDR3 DNA, CDR3 protein. D genes are given only for firm matches. Some rows mark clone size as missing; the rest say once, few, many or name a class of expanded clone.

TRBV7-9	.	TRBJ1-3	.	TGTGCCAGCAGCCTAAGCTCTGGAAACACCATATATTTT	CASSLSSGNTIYF
TRBV10-3	.	TRBJ2-7	.	TGTGCCATCAGTTTCGCGGGCTACGAGCAGTACTTC	CAISFAGYEQYF
TRBV27	.	TRBJ1-1	TRBD1	TGTGCCAGCAGTTTTTCGACAGGGGGTTTGACTGAAGCTTTCTTT	CASSFSTGGLTEAFF
TRBV18	.	TRBJ2-1	.	TGTGCCAGCTCAACGGTAGAAGCGAATAGTGAGCAGTTCTTC	CASSTVEANSEQFF
TRBV5-1	.	TRBJ2-2	.	TGCGCCAGCGGAAAGGGGGGGTTATCCGGGGAGCTGTTTTTT	CASGKGGLSGELFF
TRBV6-1	.	TRBJ2-3	TRBD2	TGTGCCACCGAAGGTGGGGGGGGCACAGATACGCAGTATTTT	CATEGGGGTDTQYF
TRBV2	.	TRBJ1-1	.	TGTGCCAGCACCCCGGACAGGAACACTGAAGCTTTCTTT	CASTPDRNTEAFF
TRBV9	once	TRBJ2-5	TRBD2	TGTGCCAGCAGCCCCAGGGCGGGAGGTATGATGGAGACCCAGTACTTC	CASSPRAGGMMETQYF
TRBV28	.	TRBJ2-3	.	TGTGCCAGCAGTTTATGGGGTGAAGGCACAGATACGCAGTATTTT	CASSLWGEGTDTQYF
TRBV30	.	TRBJ1-4	TRBD1	TGTGCCTGTGACAGGGGGCCCGATGAAAAACTGTTTTTT	CACDRGPDEKLFF
TRBV10-2	once	TRBJ2-7	.	TGCGCCAGCAGTGATTGGACCCGCGAGCAGTACTTC	CASSDWTREQYF
TRBV19	medium-sized	TRBJ1-2	.	TGTGCCAGTAGTCCGCGGGGGGCACATGGCTACACCTTC	CASSPRGAHGYTF
TRBV6-6	.	TRBJ1-4	.	TGTGCCAGCAGTGCTGAACAGGCAGCTAATGAAAAACTGTTTTTT	CASSAEQAANEKLFF
TRBV11-2	.	TRBJ2-1	TRBD2	TGTGCCAGCAGCTTTAGCGGGACCACCTACAATGAGCAGTTCTTC	CASSFSGTTYNEQFF
TRBV30	.	TRBJ2-2	TRBD2	TGTGCCTGGAGGGGTCTAGCGGAACACCGGGGAGCTGTTTTT	CAWRGLAEHRGAVF
TRBV10-2	.	TRBJ2-7	.	TGCGCCAGCAGTGATGGGGGGTCTACCTCCTACGAGCAGTACTTC	CASSDGGSTSYEQYF
TRBV25-1	.	TRBJ2-3	.	TGTGCCAGCAGTGACGCGAAGGGGCTCACAGATACGCAGTATTTT	CASSDAKGLTDTQYF
TRBV27	.	TRBJ1-5	.	TGTGCCAGCAGTACATATAGCAATCAGCCCCAGCATTTT	CASSTYSNQPQHF
TRBV5-8	medium-sized	TRBJ1-2	.	TGTGCCAGCAGCTTTGGACACCATGAAGGCTACACCTTC	CASSFGHHEGYTF
TRBV7-9	.	TRBJ2-5	TRBD2	TGTGCCAGCAGCTCGAGACTAGCGGGAGGTCAGGAGACCCAGTACTTC	CASSSRLAGGQETQYF
TRBV9	.	TRBJ2-1	.	TGTGCCAGCAGCGTAGGGGAGGGGGGCTTGTTCTTC	CASSVGEGGLFF
TRBV5-1	.	TRBJ1-1	TRBD1	TGCGCCAGCAGCTTGGCCTCGGGACAGGCTCTGAACACTGAAGCTTTCTTT	CASSLASGQALNTEAFF
TRBV19	few	TRBJ2-7	.	TGTGCCAGTACCGCAGGGGGGACCTACGAGCAGTACTTC	CASTAGGTYEQYF
TRBV7-9	.	TRBJ2-7	TRBD1	TGTGCCAGCAGCGAGACAGGGGACGAGCAGTACTTC	CASSETGDEQYF
TRBV7-8	.	TRBJ1-2	TRBD1	TGTGCCAGCAGCTTCCGCCGGGACAGGGACTATGGCTACACCTTC	CASSFRRDRDYGYTF
TRBV20-1	.	TRBJ1-2	TRBD1	TGCAGTGCTCCCGGACAGGGCGGCTACACCTTC	CSAPGQGGYTF
TRBV6-5	.	TRBJ1-1	TRBD1	TGTGCCAGCAGTTACTTGACAGGGGGAGAAACTGAAGCTTTCTTT	CASSYLTGGETEAFF
TRBV28	.	TRBJ1-4	.	TGTGCCAGCAGTCCCAGCGCCGCGACTAATGAAAAACTGTTTTTT	CASSPSAATNEKLFF
TRBV18	.	TRBJ1-6	.	TGTGCCAGCTCGCAGCCATTGGAGCGTTCACCCCTCCACTTT	CASSQPLERSPLHF
TRBV7-9	.	TRBJ1-1	.	TGTGCCAGCAGCTTCTGGGGGCCCGACTCCACTGAAGCTTTCTTT	CASSFWGPDSTEAFF
TRBV7-2	.	TRBJ2-2	TRBD1	TGTGCCAGCAGCCTAAAGCCAAGGCGGGACAGGGGTTCCGGGGAGCTGTTTTTT	CASSLKPRRDRGSGELFF
TRBV5-1	.	TRBJ2-4	.	TGCGCCAGCAGCTTGGCCCGTGACTTACATACGGCCAAAAACATTCAGTACTTC	CASSLARDLHTAKNIQYF
TRBV4-3	.	TRBJ1-5	.	TGCGCCAGCAGCCAAGAAGGAGGGCAGCCCCAGCATTTT	CASSQEGGQPQHF
TRBV30	.	TRBJ1-6	TRBD1	TGTGCCTGGCTACCGGGACAGCGGACTTGGCCCCTCCACTTT	CAWLPGQRTWPLHF
TRBV2	.	TRBJ1-4	.	TGTGCCAGCGGGCCCCGGGCGGGGGGGGTGGCTGAAAAACTGTTTTTT	CASGPRAGGVAEKLFF
TRBV30	.	TRBJ2-1	TRBD2	TGTGCCTGTAGTCGGGGGGGCGGTGAGCAGTTCTTC	CACSRGGGEQFF
TRBV5-3	.	TRBJ2-3	.	TGTGCCAGAAGATATGGGTCGACTGGGGAGACAGATACGCAGTATTTT	CARRYGSTGETDTQYF
TRBV7-8	few	TRBJ2-7	.	TGTGCCAGCAGCCGCCTTGAGGAAGGCTACGAGCAGTACTTC	CASSRLEEGYEQYF
TRBV7-2	.	TRBJ1-5	.	TGTGCCAGCAGACCGGGGGGCAATAGCAATCAGCCCCAGCATTTT	CASRPGGNSNQPQHF
TRBV5-8	.	TRBJ1-5	.	TGTGCCAGCAGCTTGGTAGCGGGGGACCCGGGGCCCCAGCATTTT	CASSLVAGDPGPQHF
TRBV5-6	few	TRBJ1-6	.	TGTGCCAGCAGCCTTACCCCGGGACGTAATTCACCCCTCCACTTT	CASSLTPGRNSPLHF
TRBV21-1	.	TRBJ2-7	.	TGTGCCAGCCCCATTTCCTACGAGCAGTACTTC	CASPISYEQYF
TRBV11-2	.	TRBJ1-2	.	TGTGCCAGCAGCTTAGACTGGGGAGATAACTATGGCTACACCTTC	CASSLDWGDNYGYTF
TRBV5-1	.	TRBJ2-2	.	TGCGCCAGCAGCTTGTTATCCGGGAACCCCGGGGAGCTGTTTTTT	CASSLLSGNPGELFF
TRBV7-2	.	TRBJ2-7	.	TGTGCCAGCAGCCCCCTCCGAGGCAGGGTAGAGGAGCAGTACTTC	CASSPLRGRVEEQYF
TRBV30	.	TRBJ2-1	TRBD2	TGTGCCTGGCGGGGCGGGGGGGCCCTGTACAATGAGCAGTTCTTC	CAWRGGGALYNEQFF
TRBV5-4	few	TRBJ1-4	TRBD1	TGTGCCAGCAGCCCCGGCAGGGGGAATGAAAAACTGTTTTTT	CASSPGRGNEKLFF
TRBV9	few	TRBJ1-2	TRBD1	TGTGCCAGCAGCGCCCAGGGACAGGATGGCTACACCTTC	CASSAQGQDGYTF
TRBV20-1	.	TRBJ2-3	.	TGCAGTGCTGCAGGGGCAGATACGCAGTATTTT	CSAAGADTQYF
TRBV19	.	TRBJ2-7	TRBD2	TGTGCCAGTAGCCCCCGGGGGGGCAACTCCTACGAGCAGTACTTC	CASSPRGGNSYEQYF
TRBV7-2	.	TRBJ2-5	.	TGTGCCAGCAGCTCCCGGACCGGGGAAGAGACCCAGTACTTC	CASSSRTGEETQYF